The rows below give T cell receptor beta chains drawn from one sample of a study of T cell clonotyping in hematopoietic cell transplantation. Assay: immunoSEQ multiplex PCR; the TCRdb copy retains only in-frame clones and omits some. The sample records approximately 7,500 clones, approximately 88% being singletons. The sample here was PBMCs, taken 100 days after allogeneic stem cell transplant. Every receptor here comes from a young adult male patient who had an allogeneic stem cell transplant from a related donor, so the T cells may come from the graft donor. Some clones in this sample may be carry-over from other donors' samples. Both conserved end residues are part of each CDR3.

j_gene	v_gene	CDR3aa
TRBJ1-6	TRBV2	CASRTTANSPLHF
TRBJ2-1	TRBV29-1	CSVAGGQSFNEQFF
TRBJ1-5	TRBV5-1	CASSWTPDQPQHF
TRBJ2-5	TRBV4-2	CASSQEGTGSGAAETQYF
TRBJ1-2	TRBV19	CASSEQGYGYTF
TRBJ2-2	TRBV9	CASSVRSDLGGELFF
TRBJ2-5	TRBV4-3	CASSRTSGSVGQETQYF
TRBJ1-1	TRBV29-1	CSVGQPMNTEAFF
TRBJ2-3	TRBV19	CASSIGGLVFDTQYF
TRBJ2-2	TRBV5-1	CASSLLSQMNTGELFF
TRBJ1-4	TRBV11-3	CASSTGQAATNEKLFF
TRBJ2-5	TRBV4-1	CASSQDLIGAWGAPALETQYF
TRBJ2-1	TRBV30	CAWSFTSSEQFF
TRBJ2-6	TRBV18	CASSPPLGVKGANVLTF
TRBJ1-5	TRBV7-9	CASSLGGGQNNQPQHF
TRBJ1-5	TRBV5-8	CASSLVGRGSNQPQHF
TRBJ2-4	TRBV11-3	CASSLRREGIQYF
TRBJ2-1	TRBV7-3	CASSSDSGTSYSEQFF
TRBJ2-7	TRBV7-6	CASSSGPNYEQYF
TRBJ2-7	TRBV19	CASSIRGEVREQYF
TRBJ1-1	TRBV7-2	CASSLGQVNTEAFF
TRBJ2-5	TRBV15	CATSRMGDYRETQYF
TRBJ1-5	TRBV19	CASREFSNQPQHF
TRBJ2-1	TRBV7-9	CASSLVRLLAGSWNNEQFF
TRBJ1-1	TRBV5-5	CASSINPQGNTEAFF
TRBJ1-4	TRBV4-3	CASSQDRSEKLFF
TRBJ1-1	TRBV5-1	CASSPDGGGTEAFF
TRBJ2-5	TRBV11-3	CASSLDSQGPETQYF
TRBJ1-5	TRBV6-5	CASRRGGYSNQPQHF
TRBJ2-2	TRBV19	CASRSYRDLRLFF
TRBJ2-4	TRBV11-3	CASSPEGDNIQYF
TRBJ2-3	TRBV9	CASSVVQGTDTQYF
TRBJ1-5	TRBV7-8	CASSPGQGAWQPQHF
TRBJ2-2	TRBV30	CAWRSDRLNTGELFF
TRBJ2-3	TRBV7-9	CASSRTTLGDTQYF
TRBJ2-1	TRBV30	CAWSALGNEQFF
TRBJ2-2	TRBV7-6	CASSLPGLAGRKSNTGELFF
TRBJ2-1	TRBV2	CASSDGQGYNEQFF
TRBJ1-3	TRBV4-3	CASSQAGAGNTIYF
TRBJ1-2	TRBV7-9	CASSPWDRSNYGYTF
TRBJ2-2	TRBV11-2	CASSLDQGAPGELFF
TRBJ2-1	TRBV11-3	CASSLSGNNEQFF
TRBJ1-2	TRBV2	CASSDGGGWYGYTF
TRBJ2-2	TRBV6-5	CASTPGQGGTGELFF
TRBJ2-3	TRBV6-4	CASSDGTSGTDTQYF
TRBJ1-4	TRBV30	CAWSKQEKLFF
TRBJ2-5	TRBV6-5	CASSYAPYNQETQYF
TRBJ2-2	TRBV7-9	CASSLALAANTGELFF
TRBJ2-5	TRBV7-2	CASSFGAEQETQYF
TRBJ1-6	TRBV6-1	CASRRGTGFSPLHF
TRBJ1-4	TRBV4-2	CASSLAAGNEKLFF
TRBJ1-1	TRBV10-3	CAISDRQVNTEAFF
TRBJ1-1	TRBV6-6	CASTGRGAVTEAFF